This entry features one T cell receptor (beta chain) sequence. The data derive from a study of CD8 T cells in Susac syndrome. Random hexamers served to reverse transcribe roughly 0.5 to 1 ug RNA. Each CDR3 protein is one row after TCRdb ran MiXCR on the immunoSEQ multiplex PCR reads. The sample gives about 200,000 distinct CDR3 sequences, nearly 95% of which show up once; 0.093% is in the top ten. The CDR3 spans 12 residues. Between the trimmed V and J ends, which lost 8 bases and 2 bases, there was a span of 10 bases. In germline, CDR1 is DFQATT, CDR2 SNEGSKA (reference sequence). This TCR derives from a human donor with multiple sclerosis. The sequenced sample was CD4+ T cells from PBMCs. This chain uses TRBV20-1 with TRBJ1-5; unclear D gene. The chain's CDR3 is CSCGPGNQPQHF. CDR3 DNA sequence: TGCAGTTGCGGTCCTGGCAATCAGCCCCAGCATTTT.